Each of the 9 T cell receptor beta chains below was sequenced from the same sample in a study of T cell changes during pregnancy in multiple sclerosis (dated by TCRdb to the late 2010s). Library construction relied on the immunoSEQ multiplex PCR assay. What TCRdb holds here is the immuneACCESS table cut down to in-frame rearrangements. Part of the clones is not present; checked against another copy, under half of the missing clones reflect an unresolved V gene, and the others are unexplained. The sample records about 38,000 clones, more than 85% of which are singletons. Over 10% of the sample belongs to the ten largest clones. The sequencing here drew on CD8+ T cells from peripheral blood mononuclear cells, taken after pregnancy. The receptors stem from a female donor with multiple sclerosis, enrolled in a pregnancy study.

The V call is TRBV6-6, the J call TRBJ1-1; D is undetermined. The CDR3 totals 16 residues. The V gene's germline CDR1 is MNHNY and CDR2 SVGAGI (reference sequence). Trimming took 0 bases from V and 3 from J, leaving 14 bases between them. The CDR3 DNA sequence: TGTGCCAGCAGTTACTCGTTAGCCGCGGGAGACACTGAAGCTTTCTTT. This translates into CASSYSLAAGDTEAFF.

The chain combines TRBV6-5 with TRBJ1-2; 7 bases are a match to TRBD1. The length of the CDR3 is 15 residues. Losses at the gene ends were 6 bases for V and 4 bases for J; bases not matched to a gene: 11. Germline V CDR1 and CDR2: MNHEY, SVGAGI. The DNA for the CDR3 is TGTGCCAGCAGCCCCGGGACAGCATTTTCCTATGGCTACACCTTC. This gives the protein CASSPGTAFSYGYTF.

V is TRBV5-1 and J is TRBJ2-7; D possibly corresponds to TRBD1 (5 bases). The CDR3 is 16 amino acids. In germline, CDR1 is SGHRS, CDR2 YFSETQ. Trimming took 0 bases from V and 0 from J, leaving 13 bases between them. CDR3 in amino acids: CASSLDKGRASYEQYF. CDR3 coding DNA: TGCGCCAGCAGCTTGGATAAGGGCAGGGCCTCCTACGAGCAGTACTTC.

The chain joins TRBV19 to TRBJ1-1, with 8 bases aligning to TRBD1. From germline, CDR1 is LNHDA and CDR2 SQIVND (reference sequence). After removal of 9 bases from V and 4 bases from J, the junction contained 4 bases not matched to a gene. The CDR3 is made up of 12 amino acids. CDR3 sequence: CASRQGRTEAFF. The DNA of the CDR3 is TGTGCCAGCCGACAGGGGCGCACTGAAGCTTTCTTT.

The chain employs TRBV7-8 and TRBJ1-5; 10 positions agree with TRBD1. CDR3 length equals 15 residues. The trim removed 5 bases at V and 5 bases at J, leaving 6 bases unmatched. CDR1 SGHVS and CDR2 FQNEAQ come from the germline V gene. The CDR3 sequence is CASSPGQGIHQPQHF. For the CDR3, the DNA is TGTGCCAGCAGCCCGGGACAGGGGATCCATCAGCCCCAGCATTTT.

The chain has TRBV11-2 and TRBJ1-1, with a possible D match to TRBD1 (5 bases). CDR1 is SGHAT, CDR2 FQNNGV, per germline. CDR3 length equals 11 residues. V was trimmed by 2 bases and J by 14 bases, leaving 12 bases between them. The CDR3 DNA reads TGTGCCAGCAGCTTATCAGGGCGATCCTTCTTT. Amino acids: CASSLSGRSFF.

This chain connects TRBV25-1 to TRBJ1-2; 9 bases are a match to TRBD1. The CDR3 consists of 12 residues. Per germline, CDR1 MGHDK and CDR2 SYGVNS. Trimming removed 9 bases from V and 8 bases from J; junction bases left unmatched: 7. CDR3 coding DNA: TGTGCCAGTGGACAGGGGCCCTCGGGCTACACCTTC. It is translated as CASGQGPSGYTF.

The chain is built from TRBV27 and TRBJ2-5; perhaps TRBD1 as D (6 bases). The CDR3 runs to 15 residues. The V end was cut by 5 bases, the J end by 4 bases, with 17 bases between. Germline CDR1 is MNHEY and CDR2 is SMNVEV (reference sequence). As DNA, the CDR3 is TGTGCCAGCAGTGCCCGGGACAACCCTGCAGAGACCCAGTACTTC. Translating it yields CASSARDNPAETQYF.

The CDR3 region has the DNA TGTGCCAGTAGTAAGCTAGCGGGGGCCCCCCCCGCAGATACGCAGTATTTT. As protein: CASSKLAGAPPADTQYF. The J gene is TRBJ2-3, the V gene TRBV19; TRBD2 matches 10 bases. Trimming took 4 bases from V and 4 from J; bases not matched to a gene: 11. The CDR3 has 17 amino acids. Looked up from germline, CDR1 is LNHDA and CDR2 is SQIVND (reference sequence). Full variable domain (missing parts from reference TRBV19 and TRBJ2-3): DGGITQSPKYLFRKEGQNVTLSCEQNLNHDAMYWYRQDPGQGLRLIYYSQIVNDFQKGDIAEGYSVSREKKESFPLTVTSAQKNPTAFYLCASSKLAGAPPADTQYFGPGTRLTVL.